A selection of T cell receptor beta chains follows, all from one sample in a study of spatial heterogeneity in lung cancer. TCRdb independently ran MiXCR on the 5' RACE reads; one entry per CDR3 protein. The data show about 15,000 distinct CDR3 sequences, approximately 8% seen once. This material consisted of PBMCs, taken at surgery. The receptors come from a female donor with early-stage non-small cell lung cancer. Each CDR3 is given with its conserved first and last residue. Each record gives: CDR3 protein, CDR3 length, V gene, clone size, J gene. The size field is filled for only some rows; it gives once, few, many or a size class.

cdr3_aa: CAISGTMTVSYEQYF; cdr3_length: 15; v_call: TRBV10-3; clone_size: many; j_call: TRBJ2-7
cdr3_aa: CASSHQRNTEAFF; cdr3_length: 13; v_call: TRBV14; clone_size: medium-sized; j_call: TRBJ1-1
cdr3_aa: CASSVGEGFNTGELFF; cdr3_length: 16; v_call: TRBV9; clone_size: few; j_call: TRBJ2-2
cdr3_aa: CATVWVRGTGELFF; cdr3_length: 14; v_call: TRBV7-8; clone_size: many; j_call: TRBJ2-2
cdr3_aa: CASSYQVPNTGELFF; cdr3_length: 15; v_call: TRBV6-5; clone_size: few; j_call: TRBJ2-2
cdr3_aa: CASRLAKAEGDQPQHF; cdr3_length: 16; v_call: TRBV12-2; clone_size: many; j_call: TRBJ1-5
cdr3_aa: CASSSQGLSYGYTF; cdr3_length: 14; v_call: TRBV6-6; clone_size: many; j_call: TRBJ1-2
cdr3_aa: CASSPLAGNTDTQYF; cdr3_length: 15; v_call: TRBV27; clone_size: many; j_call: TRBJ2-3
cdr3_aa: CASRTRQRETQYF; cdr3_length: 13; v_call: TRBV7-6; clone_size: many; j_call: TRBJ2-5
cdr3_aa: CASTRLGTDTQYF; cdr3_length: 13; v_call: TRBV27; clone_size: few; j_call: TRBJ2-3
cdr3_aa: CASSGSDSLIFNQPQHF; cdr3_length: 17; v_call: TRBV5-5; clone_size: many; j_call: TRBJ1-5
cdr3_aa: CASSVGQGAYEQYF; cdr3_length: 14; v_call: TRBV7-6; clone_size: NA; j_call: TRBJ2-7
cdr3_aa: CASKKPDTANEQFF; cdr3_length: 14; v_call: TRBV6-2/TRBV6-3; clone_size: many; j_call: TRBJ2-1
cdr3_aa: CASSPGGLTLSSYEQYF; cdr3_length: 17; v_call: TRBV18; clone_size: many; j_call: TRBJ2-7
cdr3_aa: CASRPGGYSYEQYF; cdr3_length: 14; v_call: TRBV6-5; clone_size: many; j_call: TRBJ2-7
cdr3_aa: CASSLAGGGSYNEQFF; cdr3_length: 16; v_call: TRBV7-3; clone_size: many; j_call: TRBJ2-1
cdr3_aa: CASSRLETQYF; cdr3_length: 11; v_call: TRBV23-1; clone_size: many; j_call: TRBJ2-5
cdr3_aa: CATRESGGHSPLHF; cdr3_length: 14; v_call: TRBV15; clone_size: few; j_call: TRBJ1-6
cdr3_aa: CATSDPPTAGSDTQYF; cdr3_length: 16; v_call: TRBV24-1; clone_size: many; j_call: TRBJ2-3
cdr3_aa: CASSPEQRRTNTGELFF; cdr3_length: 17; v_call: TRBV18; clone_size: many; j_call: TRBJ2-2
cdr3_aa: CASSEWQGRTDTQYF; cdr3_length: 15; v_call: TRBV2; clone_size: few; j_call: TRBJ2-3
cdr3_aa: CSGVARKPALIYNEQFF; cdr3_length: 17; v_call: TRBV29-1; clone_size: many; j_call: TRBJ2-1
cdr3_aa: CSAGDRETYNSPLHF; cdr3_length: 15; v_call: TRBV20-1; clone_size: NA; j_call: TRBJ1-6
cdr3_aa: CASSFLQGLAKNIQYF; cdr3_length: 16; v_call: TRBV12-3/TRBV12-4; clone_size: many; j_call: TRBJ2-4
cdr3_aa: CASSLMVLTGVPQETQYF; cdr3_length: 18; v_call: TRBV7-2; clone_size: few; j_call: TRBJ2-5
cdr3_aa: CASSSGGPYEQYF; cdr3_length: 13; v_call: TRBV12-3/TRBV12-4; clone_size: many; j_call: TRBJ2-7
cdr3_aa: CASSSPGQGAHGYTF; cdr3_length: 15; v_call: TRBV6-5; clone_size: few; j_call: TRBJ1-2
cdr3_aa: CASSPVGVSSTDTQYF; cdr3_length: 16; v_call: TRBV28; clone_size: many; j_call: TRBJ2-3
cdr3_aa: CASSEDGSLYEQYF; cdr3_length: 14; v_call: TRBV6-1; clone_size: NA; j_call: TRBJ2-7
cdr3_aa: CASSQGGLEQYF; cdr3_length: 12; v_call: TRBV3-1; clone_size: few; j_call: TRBJ2-7
cdr3_aa: CASSQRSPTWTGYSTDTQYF; cdr3_length: 20; v_call: TRBV4-3; clone_size: NA; j_call: TRBJ2-3
cdr3_aa: CASSWQAGDYNEQFF; cdr3_length: 15; v_call: TRBV5-4; clone_size: many; j_call: TRBJ2-1
cdr3_aa: CSASRGTGNDEPQHF; cdr3_length: 15; v_call: TRBV20-1; clone_size: many; j_call: TRBJ1-5
cdr3_aa: CASSETGEETQYF; cdr3_length: 13; v_call: TRBV4-1; clone_size: NA; j_call: TRBJ2-5
cdr3_aa: CASSLDNLYNSPLHF; cdr3_length: 15; v_call: TRBV4-2; clone_size: many; j_call: TRBJ1-6
cdr3_aa: CASSLRAEDTQYF; cdr3_length: 13; v_call: TRBV7-9; clone_size: many; j_call: TRBJ2-3
cdr3_aa: CASSPPVGIQYF; cdr3_length: 12; v_call: TRBV28; clone_size: NA; j_call: TRBJ2-4
cdr3_aa: CSARDRSGRPLSHEQYF; cdr3_length: 17; v_call: TRBV20-1; clone_size: many; j_call: TRBJ2-7
cdr3_aa: CASSLRTGNTGELFF; cdr3_length: 15; v_call: TRBV28; clone_size: many; j_call: TRBJ2-2
cdr3_aa: CASSLAHNFYGYTF; cdr3_length: 14; v_call: TRBV7-2; clone_size: many; j_call: TRBJ1-2
cdr3_aa: CASRPLGGDTGELFF; cdr3_length: 15; v_call: TRBV14; clone_size: NA; j_call: TRBJ2-2
cdr3_aa: CASSLISGGATDTQYF; cdr3_length: 16; v_call: TRBV7-2; clone_size: many; j_call: TRBJ2-3
cdr3_aa: CASAPTPTRLAGEVETQYF; cdr3_length: 19; v_call: TRBV19; clone_size: NA; j_call: TRBJ2-5
cdr3_aa: CASSQQSNQNIQYF; cdr3_length: 14; v_call: TRBV5-1; clone_size: many; j_call: TRBJ2-4
cdr3_aa: CSVGGWNTEAFF; cdr3_length: 12; v_call: TRBV29-1; clone_size: many; j_call: TRBJ1-1
cdr3_aa: CASSYSASGRAVNEQFF; cdr3_length: 17; v_call: TRBV6-2/TRBV6-3; clone_size: many; j_call: TRBJ2-1
cdr3_aa: CASSSPGGTGELFF; cdr3_length: 14; v_call: TRBV19; clone_size: few; j_call: TRBJ2-2
cdr3_aa: CASSSHSGGANNEQFF; cdr3_length: 16; v_call: TRBV6-2/TRBV6-3; clone_size: NA; j_call: TRBJ2-1
cdr3_aa: CASSIIGGYGYTF; cdr3_length: 13; v_call: TRBV12-3/TRBV12-4; clone_size: many; j_call: TRBJ1-2
cdr3_aa: CASSSLAGEQYF; cdr3_length: 12; v_call: TRBV7-9; clone_size: many; j_call: TRBJ2-7
cdr3_aa: CAISESTQSRAYGYTF; cdr3_length: 16; v_call: TRBV10-3; clone_size: many; j_call: TRBJ1-2
cdr3_aa: CASSSTGSGSYNSPLHF; cdr3_length: 17; v_call: TRBV6-6; clone_size: many; j_call: TRBJ1-6